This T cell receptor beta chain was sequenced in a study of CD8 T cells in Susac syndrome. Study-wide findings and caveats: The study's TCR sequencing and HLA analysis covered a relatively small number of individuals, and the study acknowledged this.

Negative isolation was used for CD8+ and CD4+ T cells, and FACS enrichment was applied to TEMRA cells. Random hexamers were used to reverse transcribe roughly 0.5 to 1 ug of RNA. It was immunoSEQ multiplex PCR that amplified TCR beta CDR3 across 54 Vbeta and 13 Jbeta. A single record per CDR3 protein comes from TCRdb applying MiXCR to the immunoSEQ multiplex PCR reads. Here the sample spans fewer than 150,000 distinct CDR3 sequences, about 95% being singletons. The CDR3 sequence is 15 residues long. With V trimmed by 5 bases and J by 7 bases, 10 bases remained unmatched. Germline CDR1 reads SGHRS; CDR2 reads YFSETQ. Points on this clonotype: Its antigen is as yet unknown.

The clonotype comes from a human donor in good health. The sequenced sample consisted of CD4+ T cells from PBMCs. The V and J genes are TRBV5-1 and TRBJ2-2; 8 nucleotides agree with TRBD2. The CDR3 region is CASRPSSGILGELFF. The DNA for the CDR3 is TGCGCCAGCAGGCCTAGTAGCGGGATACTCGGGGAGCTGTTTTTT.